A selection of T cell receptor beta chains follows, all from one sample in a study of cytomegalovirus exposure and HLA in healthy donors. Repertoires were generated with immunoSEQ multiplex PCR, while TCRdb's copy carries only in-frame clones and drops some. The sample records around 190,000 clones, around 79% being singletons. Source material: PBMCs. The receptors come from a woman aged 40 to 49 in good health and CMV-seronegative. The CDR3 runs from the conserved cysteine through the conserved F or W. D genes are given only for firm matches. Clone size is shown for a subset of rows, as once, few, many or a class of expanded clone.

clone_size	v_call	d_call	j_call	cdr3_aa	cdr3_nt
.	TRBV19	.	TRBJ2-5	CASSTKGVRETQYF	TGTGCCAGTAGTACCAAAGGAGTTCGAGAGACCCAGTACTTC
.	TRBV6-1	.	TRBJ1-6	CASSEGRNSPLHF	TGTGCCAGCAGTGAAGGTCGTAATTCACCCCTCCACTTT
.	TRBV7-2	.	TRBJ1-2	CASSLDRRPNYGYTF	TGTGCCAGCAGCTTAGACAGGCGTCCTAACTATGGCTACACCTTC
.	TRBV4-1	.	TRBJ2-1	CASSQAMGGYNEQFF	TGCGCCAGCAGCCAAGCGATGGGGGGTTACAATGAGCAGTTCTTC
.	TRBV5-4	TRBD2	TRBJ2-3	CASSHAGTSGRAGSGTQYF	TGTGCCAGCAGCCATGCCGGGACTAGCGGGAGGGCAGGGTCGGGTACGCAGTATTTT
.	TRBV12-2	.	TRBJ1-2	CARTDAEGYTF	TGTGCACGGACTGATGCTGAAGGCTACACCTTC
.	TRBV5-4	TRBD2	TRBJ2-1	CASSFVAGGRDEQFF	TGTGCCAGCAGCTTTGTAGCGGGAGGACGGGATGAGCAGTTCTTC
.	TRBV6-1	.	TRBJ1-2	CASSETAGPVYGYTF	TGTGCCAGCAGTGAGACGGCGGGGCCGGTCTATGGCTACACCTTC
.	TRBV5-1	.	TRBJ1-4	CASSLAQGVANEKLFF	TGCGCCAGCAGCTTGGCCCAGGGTGTGGCTAATGAAAAACTGTTTTTT
once	TRBV6-1	.	TRBJ1-2	CASLDSPSNYGYTF	TGTGCCAGTCTGGACAGCCCATCTAACTATGGCTACACCTTC
few	TRBV5-1	TRBD1	TRBJ1-1	CASSSKGQGASDTEAFF	TGCGCCAGCAGCTCTAAGGGACAGGGGGCGAGTGACACTGAAGCTTTCTTT
.	TRBV6-5	.	TRBJ2-1	CASSRGNEQFF	TGTGCCAGCAGCAGGGGTAATGAGCAGTTCTTC
.	TRBV6-5	TRBD1	TRBJ2-7	CASSNSDRVNEQYF	TGTGCCAGCAGCAACTCGGACAGGGTAAACGAGCAGTACTTC
.	TRBV7-2	.	TRBJ2-6	CASSLVVGRGSGANVLTF	TGTGCCAGCAGCTTAGTCGTAGGTAGGGGATCTGGGGCCAACGTCCTGACTTTC
.	TRBV6-5	.	TRBJ1-5	CASSPTGNQPQHF	TGTGCCAGCAGTCCTACAGGCAATCAGCCCCAGCATTTT
few	TRBV5-1	.	TRBJ2-6	CASSSQGSGANVLTF	TGCGCCAGCAGCTCACAGGGTTCTGGGGCCAACGTCCTGACTTTC
.	TRBV6-1	.	TRBJ2-7	CASSELRRQTYEQYF	TGTGCCAGCAGTGAATTGAGGCGACAGACCTACGAGCAGTACTTC
few	TRBV19	.	TRBJ2-3	CASSSPRTTTTYTQYF	TGTGCCAGTAGTTCCCCCCGGACTACTACCACCTATACGCAGTATTTT
.	TRBV7-9	.	TRBJ2-3	CASSSQRESDTQYF	TGTGCCAGCAGCTCCCAACGGGAATCAGATACGCAGTATTTT
.	TRBV18	.	TRBJ2-3	CASSPGGFGAQYF	TGTGCCAGCTCACCGGGGGGTTTCGGGGCGCAGTATTTT